The 27 T cell receptor beta chains given below trace back to one sample, sequenced in a study of tissue T cells after allogeneic stem cell transplantation. The method was immunoSEQ multiplex PCR; TCRdb's version includes in-frame clones alone and lacks a portion of them. The sample consists of roughly 7,200 clones, under 50% of them appearing once. Described time point: mouse harvest day 7 after allogeneic transplant. Mouse grafts combined 10^7 T-cell-depleted bone marrow cells with 10^6 splenic CD5+ T cells. The sample consisted of gut tissue. The receptors were gathered from a female BALB/c mouse given C57BL/6 T cells with graft-versus-host disease after an allogeneic hematopoietic cell transplant.

Note on this clone: Gene names denote mouse genes. The read gets to within 1 residue of the CDR3 end, and the germline J gene fills in the rest. The chain joins TRBV29 to TRBJ2-1; 7 bases agree with TRBD2. The germline V gene encodes CDR1 MSHET and CDR2 SYDVDS. With 8 bases clipped from V and 0 bases from J, the junction kept 4 bases outside the gene matches. The CDR3 is made up of 14 amino acids. This chain's CDR3 is CASLSGGNYAEQFF. The covered CDR3 bases are TGTGCTAGCTTATCTGGGGGTAACTATGCTGAGCAGTTC.

A note on this clone: Mouse gene names apply. Sequencing ends 1 residue short of the CDR3 end; the germline J gene provides the rest. This chain links TRBV12-1 with TRBJ2-7; D remains ambiguous. Trimming took off 4 bases at V and 0 bases at J, with 3 bases between the two ends. This CDR3 spans 11 amino acids. Germline CDR1 and CDR2: SGHSN and HYEKVE. The part of the CDR3 DNA that was read is TGTGCCAGCTCCCTCTCCTATGAACAGTAC. This codes for CASSLSYEQY. The CDR3 in its entirety is CASSLSYEQYF.

On this clone itself: Gene names are mouse gene names. The CDR3 goes on 1 residue after the read ends, and that part is filled in from the germline J gene. The gene calls are TRBV3 and TRBJ1-2; maybe TRBD1 (6 bases). This CDR3 has 14 amino acids. V was clipped by 1 base and J by 4 bases, with 10 bases between them. Germline CDR1 reads SNHLY; CDR2 reads FYNGKV (reference sequence). The sequenced part of the CDR3 DNA is TGTGCCAGCAGCTTAGTGGGGGGCGGCTCCGACTACACC. Translated, it gives CASSLVGGGSDYT. The CDR3 reads in full as CASSLVGGGSDYTF.

Details on this clone: Gene names follow the mouse nomenclature. With the read ending 1 residue before the CDR3 end, the germline J gene is used to fill in that end. The chain links TRBV26 to TRBJ2-7, with 7 bases identical to TRBD1. CDR3 length: 12 residues. Looked up from germline, CDR1 is KGHPV and CDR2 is FQNQEV (reference sequence). V shed 6 bases, J shed 3 bases, and the junction held 2 bases outside the gene matches. Partial CDR3 DNA: TGTGCCAGCAGCTGGGACAGCTATGAACAGTAC. Residues: CASSWDSYEQY. The full CDR3 protein reads CASSWDSYEQYF.

This clone was seen a handful of times. The genes and germline here are from mouse. The read ends 1 residue early relative to the CDR3; the germline J gene fills the gap. The rearrangement links TRBV26 to TRBJ2-2; D gene uncertain. The germline V and J ends were trimmed by 0 bases and 8 bases, with 10 bases remaining between them. CDR1 is KGHPV, CDR2 FQNQEV, per germline (reference sequence). The CDR3 has 14 residues. The CDR3 is CASSLSTAGGQLYF. The CDR3 bases that were read are TGTGCCAGCAGTCTGTCGACGGCAGGTGGGCAGCTCTAC.

Notes on this clone: Germline and genes here are mouse. The read stops 1 residue short of the end of the CDR3; the missing end is completed from the germline J gene. The rearrangement joins TRBV19 to TRBJ1-2; the D is unclear. The CDR3 extends over 13 amino acids. Germline values: CDR1 FNHDT, CDR2 SITEND (reference sequence). The V end lost 4 bases, the J end lost 3 bases, and 10 bases lay between the germline ends. The CDR3 here is CASSPGQDSDYTF. Incomplete CDR3 DNA: TGTGCCAGCAGTCCCGGGCAGGACTCCGACTACACC.

On this clone: Each gene name is a mouse one. The read finishes 1 residue shy of the CDR3 end, and the germline J gene is used to complete it. The chain has TRBV13-2 and TRBJ1-2; TRBD1 aligns across 11 bases. The CDR3 has 15 amino acids. The germline V gene has CDR1 NNHNN and CDR2 SYGAGS (reference sequence). J lost 4 bases, V lost 2 bases, and 4 bases had no gene match. This chain's CDR3 is CASGDGTGGSSDYTF. Partial CDR3 DNA: TGTGCCAGCGGTGACGGGACAGGGGGAAGCTCCGACTACACC.

In its sample, this clone was seen once. Gene names refer to mouse genes. The CDR3 extends 1 residue past the end of the read, so its final part is completed from the germline J gene. The chain links TRBV26 to TRBJ2-4; D perhaps matches TRBD2 (5 bases). The CDR3 is 14 amino acids. Germline assignment: CDR1 KGHPV and CDR2 FQNQEV (reference sequence). V was shortened by 2 bases and J by 2 bases, with 8 bases between the two germline ends. The part of the CDR3 DNA that was read is TGTGCCAGCAGTCTGATGGGGAATCAAAACACCTTGTAC. Translated, it gives CASSLMGNQNTLY. The whole CDR3 region reads CASSLMGNQNTLYF.

Remarks on this clone: The gene symbols are mouse symbols. Sequencing ends 1 residue short of the CDR3 end; the germline J gene provides the rest. This chain links TRBV13-3 with TRBJ1-2, with D hard to call. With 7 bases removed from V and 4 bases from J, the gap between germline ends came to 5 bases. There are 10 residues in the CDR3. Germline V gives CDR1 NNHDY, CDR2 SYVADS. The CDR3 reads CASSGSDYTF. CDR3 bases read: TGTGCCAGCTCAGGCTCCGACTACACC.

Remarks on this clone: Mouse names are used for the genes. The missing CDR3 end, 1 residue past where the read stops, is filled in from the germline J gene. V usage is TRBV26 and J usage is TRBJ2-4, with D tentatively TRBD2 (6 bases). V dropped 6 bases and J dropped 3 bases, with 10 bases sitting between them. The length of the CDR3 is 13 residues. The germline gives CDR1 KGHPV, CDR2 FQNQEV (reference sequence). The DNA read from the CDR3 is TGTGCCAGCAGACGGGACTTCCAAAACACCTTGTAC. It translates to CASRRDFQNTLY. The entire CDR3 sequence reads CASRRDFQNTLYF.

About this clone: Mouse germline and gene names are used. The read halts 1 residue ahead of the CDR3 end, with the missing end drawn from the germline J gene. This chain connects TRBV26 to TRBJ2-5; no reliable D call. Trimming pared 2 bases from V and 0 bases from J, leaving 6 bases between. The CDR3 extends over 14 amino acids. The germline V gene has CDR1 KGHPV and CDR2 FQNQEV (reference sequence). CDR3 sequence: CASSLRVNQDTQYF. The covered CDR3 bases are TGTGCCAGCAGTCTGCGGGTTAACCAAGACACCCAGTAC.

This clone was found a few times. Genes here carry mouse names. The observed sequence ends 1 residue before the CDR3 terminus, with the missing tail filled in from the germline J gene. J is TRBJ2-7 and V is TRBV26; TRBD1 matches 7 bases. The J segment lost 4 bases and the V segment lost 4 bases, leaving 1 base of the junction unmatched. The CDR3 runs 12 residues. The germline V gene has CDR1 KGHPV and CDR2 FQNQEV (reference sequence). Incomplete CDR3 DNA: TGTGCCAGCAGTCGCAGGGGGTATGAACAGTAC. Protein sequence: CASSRRGYEQY. The CDR3 as a whole reads CASSRRGYEQYF.

By share of the sample, this clone is medium-sized (0.01 to 0.1%). Any gene name here is a mouse gene name. The read falls 1 residue short of the CDR3 end, and the missing part is taken from the germline J gene. This rearrangement joins TRBV13-3 to TRBJ2-7; D remains ambiguous. The ends were cut back, 3 bases at V and 6 bases at J, with 4 bases in the middle. The CDR3 length is 10 residues. CDR1 is NNHDY, CDR2 SYVADS, per germline. The DNA read from the CDR3 is TGTGCCAGCAGTGGAGGTGAACAGTAC. It is translated as CASSGGEQY. From start to end, the CDR3 is CASSGGEQYF.

Note on this clone: Gene names denote mouse genes. The read ends 1 residue shy of where the CDR3 ends; the end is completed using the germline J gene. The chain joins TRBV3 to TRBJ1-4; D gene uncertain. CDR3 length equals 14 residues. Between the trimmed V and J ends, which lost 3 bases and 0 bases, there was a span of 5 bases. Looked up from germline, CDR1 is SNHLY and CDR2 is FYNGKV (reference sequence). The CDR3 bases that were read are TGTGCCAGCAGCTTGGAGATTTCCAACGAAAGATTATTT. Encoded protein: CASSLEISNERLF. The full CDR3 sequence reads CASSLEISNERLFF.

This clone showed up just a few times. Germline and genes: mouse. Read coverage stops 1 residue before the CDR3 terminus; the germline J gene supplies the remainder. This sample includes further DNA sequences coding for the same CDR3. The V call is TRBV26, the J call TRBJ1-3; D ambiguous. In germline, CDR1 is KGHPV, CDR2 FQNQEV (reference sequence). V was cut by 2 bases and J by 0 bases, with 5 bases left in between. The CDR3 contains 14 residues. CDR3 DNA (partial): TGTGCCAGCAGTCTGGGAAATTCTGGAAATACGCTCTAT. It is translated as CASSLGNSGNTLY. The entire CDR3 sequence reads CASSLGNSGNTLYF.

This clone showed up just a few times. These gene names are mouse names. The CDR3 end is not reached by the read, which stops 1 residue before it; the germline J gene fills it in. The V gene is TRBV26, the J gene TRBJ2-2; D uncertain. This CDR3 is 13 amino acids long. The ends were cut back, 0 bases at V and 4 bases at J, with 3 bases in the middle. CDR1 and CDR2 (germline): KGHPV, FQNQEV (reference sequence). The CDR3 bases that were read are TGTGCCAGCAGTCTGTCTCCCACCGGGCAGCTCTAC. It yields the protein CASSLSPTGQLY. The full CDR3 is CASSLSPTGQLYF.

A note on this clone: Gene and germline names: mouse. The observed sequence ends 1 residue before the CDR3 terminus, with the missing tail filled in from the germline J gene. The chain employs TRBV12-1 and TRBJ1-4; D is uncertain. CDR3 length: 12 residues. Germline V CDR1 and CDR2: SGHSN, HYEKVE. Trimming cost V 3 bases and J 4 bases, with 5 bases left between them. CDR3 sequence: CASSSNNERLFF. The sequenced part of the CDR3 DNA is TGTGCCAGCTCTTCCAACAACGAAAGATTATTT.

This clone was observed a single time. Mouse names are used for the genes. The CDR3 end is not reached by the read, which stops 1 residue before it; the germline J gene fills it in. The chain recombines TRBV3 with TRBJ2-1; possible D gene TRBD1, 7 bases. Germline CDR1 and CDR2: SNHLY and FYNGKV (reference sequence). The CDR3 totals 11 residues. V was cut by 2 bases and J by 12 bases, with 8 bases left in between. The CDR3: CASSLQGGQFF. The CDR3 DNA, read in part, is TGTGCCAGCAGCTTACAGGGGGGGCAGTTC.

Notes on this clone: The genes and germline here are from mouse. The read halts 1 residue ahead of the CDR3 end, with the missing end drawn from the germline J gene. The chain couples TRBV29 to TRBJ1-5; tentatively, D is TRBD1 (5 bases). The V end lost 4 bases, the J end lost 6 bases, and 7 bases lay between the germline ends. The germline gives CDR1 MSHET, CDR2 SYDVDS. The CDR3 is made up of 12 amino acids. CDR3 amino acids: CASSWGIQAPLF. The sequenced CDR3 bases are TGTGCTAGCAGTTGGGGCATCCAGGCTCCGCTT.

About this clone itself: Gene names refer to mouse genes. The observed sequence ends 1 residue before the CDR3 terminus, with the missing tail filled in from the germline J gene. V is TRBV12-2 and J is TRBJ2-7; 8 nucleotides match TRBD2. The CDR3 runs to 14 residues. Trimming removed 4 bases from V and 0 bases from J; junction bases left unmatched: 4. The V gene's germline CDR1 is SGHLS and CDR2 HYDKME. This CDR3 reads CASSRDWYSYEQYF. The sequenced part of the CDR3 DNA is TGTGCCAGCTCCCGGGACTGGTACTCCTATGAACAGTAC.

A remark on this clone: Mouse germline and gene names are used. The read falls 1 residue short of the CDR3 end, and the missing part is taken from the germline J gene. The rearrangement links TRBV1 to TRBJ1-2; the match to TRBD1 covers 7 bases. Germline-derived CDR1 and CDR2 are NSQYPW and LRSPGD (reference sequence). This CDR3 has 15 residues. The ends lost 3 bases at V and 0 bases at J; junction bases unmatched: 4. CDR3 DNA (partial): TGCACCTGCAGTGCCAGGGACAGAGCAAACTCCGACTACACC. This translates into CTCSARDRANSDYT. The complete CDR3 sequence is CTCSARDRANSDYTF. Full variable domain (outside the CDR3, taken from reference TRBV1 and TRBJ1-2): VTLLEQNPRWRLVPRGQAVNLRCILKNSQYPWMSWYQQDLQKQLQWLFTLRSPGDKEVKSLPGADYLATRVTDTELRLQVANMSQGRTLYCTCSARDRANSDYTFGSGTRLLVI.

This clone was seen a few times. The germline and genes are mouse ones. The sequence runs out 1 residue before the end of the CDR3; the remainder is reconstructed from the germline J gene. V usage is TRBV2 and J usage is TRBJ2-4; 13 bases fit TRBD2. The CDR3 has 17 residues. Germline assignment: CDR1 LGHNA and CDR2 YSYQKL. Trimming removed 2 bases from V and 1 base from J; junction bases left unmatched: 3. The DNA read from the CDR3 is TGTGCCAGCAGCCAAACCGGGACTGGGGGGGGTCAAAACACCTTGTAC. Translated, it gives CASSQTGTGGGQNTLY. The entire CDR3 protein is CASSQTGTGGGQNTLYF. The entire variable domain, with the rest obtained from reference TRBV2 and TRBJ2-4, is as follows: DPKIIQKPKYLVAVTGSEKILICEQYLGHNAMYWYRQSAKKPLEFMFSYSYQKLMDNQTASSRFQPQSSKKNHLDLQITALKPDDSATYFCASSQTGTGGGQNTLYFGAGTRLSVL.

Points on this clone: The genes are named according to mouse. The CDR3 goes on 1 residue after the read ends, and that part is filled in from the germline J gene. V and J are TRBV23 and TRBJ1-6; the table's D call of TRBD1 was not tested on the DNA. TRBJ1-6 is an open reading frame, and its role is uncertain. This CDR3 is built from 13 residues. Germline V gene lookup returns CDR1 KGHTA and CDR2 FQNQQP. Incomplete CDR3 DNA: TGCTCCAGCAGAGACAGGGGTAATTCGCCCCTCTAC. Translated: CSSRDRGNSPLY. The whole CDR3 reads CSSRDRGNSPLYF.

In this sample, this clone turned up once. The listed genes are named as in mouse. The CDR3 end is not reached by the read, which stops 1 residue before it; the germline J gene fills it in. This chain connects TRBV12-2 to TRBJ1-6, with 11 bases that match TRBD1. TRBJ1-6 has ORF status, its function being uncertain. This CDR3 region has 15 residues. Looked up from germline, CDR1 is SGHLS and CDR2 is HYDKME. V trimming: 0 bases; J trimming: 7 bases; junction bases outside the gene matches: 1. CDR3 bases read: TGTGCCAGCTCTCTCAGGACAGGGGGCAATTCGCCCCTCTAC. Amino acid sequence: CASSLRTGGNSPLY. The full CDR3 protein reads CASSLRTGGNSPLYF.

This clone is judged medium-sized. These gene names are mouse names. The read stops 1 residue short of the end of the CDR3; the missing end is completed from the germline J gene. Other nucleotide sequences from this sample produce the same CDR3. V usage is TRBV26 and J usage is TRBJ2-7; no definite D call. The CDR3 extends over 13 amino acids. Trimming left V 0 bases short and J 0 bases short, with 3 bases between. Germline CDR1 is KGHPV and CDR2 is FQNQEV (reference sequence). CDR3 region: CASSLSISYEQYF. The CDR3 DNA, read in part, is TGTGCCAGCAGTCTGTCCATCTCCTATGAACAGTAC. Together with reference TRBV26 and TRBJ2-7, the CDR3 gives the full variable domain: NSKVIQTPRYLVKGQGQKAKMRCIPEKGHPVVFWYQQNKNNEFKFLINFQNQEVLQQIDMTEKRFSAECPSNSPCSLEIQSSEAGDSALYLCASSLSISYEQYFGPGTRLTVL.

Points on this clone: Gene names and germline match the mouse. The read is 1 residue too short to cover the CDR3 end, so that end is filled in from the germline J gene. This chain connects TRBV26 to TRBJ1-6; D unclear. TRBJ1-6 is an open reading frame, and its role is uncertain. Germline CDR1 is KGHPV and CDR2 is FQNQEV (reference sequence). The CDR3 extends over 13 amino acids. The V gene lost 0 bases and the J gene lost 4 bases, with 1 base spanning the gap. CDR3 residues: CASSLSYNSPLYF. CDR3 bases read: TGTGCCAGCAGTCTGTCGTATAATTCGCCCCTCTAC.

There are a few counts of this clone. Germline and genes here are mouse. The read stops 1 residue short of the end of the CDR3; the missing end is completed from the germline J gene. The chain links TRBV3 to TRBJ2-1, with TRBD2 matching 10 bases. J gave up 4 bases and V 3 bases, and 0 bases lay outside the gene matches. The CDR3 sequence is 14 residues long. Per germline, CDR1 SNHLY and CDR2 FYNGKV (reference sequence). CDR3 protein: CASSLDWGYAEQFF. The covered CDR3 bases are TGTGCCAGCAGCTTGGACTGGGGGTATGCTGAGCAGTTC.